These T cell receptor beta chains were read from a single sample in a study of beta chain features in type 1 diabetes. Generated by immunoSEQ multiplex PCR, the TCRdb table keeps only in-frame clones and is missing some. This table has around 250,000 clones, 25% to 30% appearing once. Sequencing was carried out using central memory CD4+ T cells from blood. The receptor set was obtained from a man aged 30-40 years in good health. CDR3s include the opening cysteine and the closing phenylalanine or tryptophan. A D gene is named only where the DNA matches it firmly. Clone size appears in some rows only: once, few, many, or a class for an expanded clone.

d_call j_call v_call clone_size cdr3_nt cdr3_aa
TRBD1 TRBJ1-2 TRBV15 - TGTGCCACCAGCAGGGACCGGGACAGCGGTTTCTATGGCTACACCTTC CATSRDRDSGFYGYTF
- TRBJ2-2 TRBV30 many TGTGCCTGGGGCCGAGGAGGAAACGGGGAGCTGTTTTTT CAWGRGGNGELFF
- TRBJ2-5 TRBV19 - TGTGCCAGTAGTATAGGGCAACAGGGCGGGACCCAGTACTTC CASSIGQQGGTQYF
TRBD1 TRBJ1-1 TRBV29-1 - TGCAGCGGGTTTCAGGGGGTAGGAACTGAAGCTTTCTTT CSGFQGVGTEAFF
- TRBJ2-7 TRBV5-6 - TGTGCCAGCAGCTACAGGGTTAACGAGCAGTACTTC CASSYRVNEQYF
- TRBJ2-7 TRBV7-2 few TGTGCCAGCAGCTTGGTCGTGACAGGCTACGAGCAGTACTTC CASSLVVTGYEQYF
TRBD1 TRBJ2-5 TRBV15 few TGTGCCACCAGCTCCCCGGACAGGCAAGAGACCCAGTACTTC CATSSPDRQETQYF
TRBD1 TRBJ2-1 TRBV2 many TGTGCCAGCAGCGGCACCGGACAGGGGGTAAATGAGCAGTTCTTC CASSGTGQGVNEQFF
TRBD1 TRBJ2-1 TRBV4-2 few TGTGCCAGCAGCCAGCGACAGGGAAGCAAGGATGAGCAGTTCTTC CASSQRQGSKDEQFF
- TRBJ2-1 TRBV28 many TGTGCCAGCAGTTTCCTGCAAGGAGGGTCCTACAATGAGCAGTTCTTC CASSFLQGGSYNEQFF
- TRBJ1-1 TRBV10-3 - TGTGCCATCAGCAGCGGGACAAAGAACACTGAAGCTTTCTTT CAISSGTKNTEAFF
- TRBJ1-1 TRBV30 - TGTGCCTGGACGACGGACTCGAACACTGAAGCTTTCTTT CAWTTDSNTEAFF
- TRBJ2-5 TRBV10-3 - TGTGCCATCAGTGAGTCATCAGGGAGCGTCCGTCGAGAGACCCAGTACTTC CAISESSGSVRRETQYF
- TRBJ2-7 TRBV2 - TGTGCCATCGGGCGGGGCGGTAACTACGAGCAGTACTTC CAIGRGGNYEQYF
TRBD2 TRBJ2-4 TRBV7-2 - TGTGCCAGCAGCTTATTAGCGGGACTAGCGGATCTAGCCAAAAACATTCAGTACTTC CASSLLAGLADLAKNIQYF
- TRBJ1-2 TRBV5-1 few TGCGCCAGCAGCCCTACCGCGACACTTTTCTATGGCTACACCTTC CASSPTATLFYGYTF
TRBD1 TRBJ1-4 TRBV2 many TGTGCCAGCAGCCCCAGGGGGGGCAGGGGGCGCGAAAAACTGTTTTTT CASSPRGGRGREKLFF
- TRBJ1-4 TRBV5-1 few TGCGCCAGCAGCACTTCTCCGGCCAACAATGAAAAACTGTTTTTT CASSTSPANNEKLFF
TRBD2 TRBJ2-2 TRBV5-1 - TGCGCCAGCAGCCGGACTAGCGGGGGAGCGAACACCGGGGAGCTGTTTTTT CASSRTSGGANTGELFF
- TRBJ2-7 TRBV28 - TGTGCCAGCAGTTTCCGGGGCGAGCAGTACTTC CASSFRGEQYF
TRBD2 TRBJ2-1 TRBV7-2 many TGTGCCAGCAGCTTAGCACAGCGGGAGATCCAGAATGAGCAGTTCTTC CASSLAQREIQNEQFF
- TRBJ2-7 TRBV6-1 - TGTGCCAGCAGTTCCTCAGATCCCGGGCAGTACTTC CASSSSDPGQYF
- TRBJ2-5 TRBV5-1 - TGCGCCAGCAGCTTGGTTGCGGCTAGCCCTCAAGAGACCCAGTACTTC CASSLVAASPQETQYF
- TRBJ1-5 TRBV30 once TGTGCCTGGAGTGTAAGCGGCCGGACAGCTAATCAGCCCCAGCATTTT CAWSVSGRTANQPQHF
TRBD2 TRBJ2-7 TRBV10-2 - TGCGCCAGCAGAGTAGCGGGAGACCGCTACGAGCAGTACTTC CASRVAGDRYEQYF
- TRBJ1-1 TRBV27 once TGTGCCAGCAGTCCGTCCCCCAGGGTTGAAGCTTTCTTT CASSPSPRVEAFF
TRBD1 TRBJ1-1 TRBV5-1 - TGCGCCAGCAGCCCCAATACAGGGGAGAGGAACACTGAAGCTTTCTTT CASSPNTGERNTEAFF
- TRBJ2-3 TRBV4-3 few TGCGCCAGCAGCCAAGTCCGGGGGAGCCATGATACGCAGTATTTT CASSQVRGSHDTQYF
TRBD2 TRBJ2-3 TRBV10-2 - TGCGCCAGCGGGCTAGCGGGGGGAATGGATACGCAGTATTTT CASGLAGGMDTQYF
TRBD2 TRBJ2-1 TRBV5-1 few TGCGCCAGCAGCTTACAGTCTAGCGGGCCCTACAATGAGCAGTTCTTC CASSLQSSGPYNEQFF
- TRBJ2-7 TRBV6-1 - TGTGCCAGCAGTGCGAGGTTCTACGAGCAGTACTTC CASSARFYEQYF
- TRBJ2-3 TRBV7-8 few TGTGCCAGCAGCTCGATACAAGCAGATACGCAGTATTTT CASSSIQADTQYF
- TRBJ1-5 TRBV19 - TGTGCCAGTAGTAGGATGTTCAATCAGCCCCAGCATTTT CASSRMFNQPQHF
- TRBJ1-6 TRBV5-4 - TGTGCCAGCAGCCTGGGACAAACGGGTTCACCCCTCCACTTT CASSLGQTGSPLHF
TRBD1 TRBJ1-6 TRBV5-6 - TGTGCCAGCAGCTTGGTCCAGGGGGGATCACCCCTCCACTTT CASSLVQGGSPLHF
TRBD2 TRBJ2-7 TRBV7-8 few TGTGCCACTCACCCCGGGACTAGCGCCTCTTACGAGCAGTACTTC CATHPGTSASYEQYF
- TRBJ2-2 TRBV11-2 few TGTGCCAGCACCCCAGTGCGAGGGCGAGGGACCGGGGAGCTGTTTTTT CASTPVRGRGTGELFF
TRBD1 TRBJ2-1 TRBV15 - TGTGCCACCAGCAGAGAGAGGGCGACAGGGCCCAATGAGCAGTTCTTC CATSRERATGPNEQFF
- TRBJ2-7 TRBV7-2 - TGTGCCAGCAGGGATCGCGGGACAACTAGCTCCTACGAGCAGTACTTC CASRDRGTTSSYEQYF
TRBD2 TRBJ2-5 TRBV30 - TGTGCCTGGAGTGTGGTGGCGGGGGACGAGACCCAGTACTTC CAWSVVAGDETQYF
TRBD2 TRBJ2-3 TRBV4-3 - TGCGCCAGCAGCCAATCCCTCGCTAGCGGGGGAGCAGATACGCAGTATTTT CASSQSLASGGADTQYF